A selection of T cell receptor beta chains follows, all from one sample in a study of T cell changes during pregnancy in multiple sclerosis. Clones were read by immunoSEQ multiplex PCR, and TCRdb kept only the in-frame ones, dropping some. The sample records fewer than 70,000 clones, over 80% being singletons. The input for sequencing was peripheral blood, taken in the second trimester of pregnancy. These TCRs come from a female donor in good health, enrolled as a control in a pregnancy study. CDR3s include the opening cysteine and the closing phenylalanine or tryptophan. The D gene is left open where the match is weak. Not every row has a clone size; where given, it reads once, few, many or a size class.

CDR3 DNA	CDR3 protein	clone size	V gene	J gene	D gene
TGTGCTAGTGGTTTGCTTGAGGCTACGCAGTATTTT	CASGLLEATQYF	.	TRBV12-5	TRBJ2-3	.
TGTGCCAGCAAAACCGGTGGTGAGCAGTTCTTC	CASKTGGEQFF	.	TRBV27	TRBJ2-1	.
TGTGCCAGTCCGAGTTCCCACTACGAGCAGTACTTC	CASPSSHYEQYF	.	TRBV28	TRBJ2-7	.
TGTGCCAGCAGCCAAGCTCCGGGTCTAGCGGGCACCGGGGAGCTGTTTTTT	CASSQAPGLAGTGELFF	.	TRBV4-2	TRBJ2-2	TRBD2
TGTGCCAGCAGCCAAGGATCCGACAGGGGGGGCACTGAAGCTTTCTTT	CASSQGSDRGGTEAFF	.	TRBV4-2	TRBJ1-1	TRBD1
TGTGCCAGCAGCCCCCGGACAGGGAAAAATTCACCCCTCCACTTT	CASSPRTGKNSPLHF	.	TRBV5-4	TRBJ1-6	TRBD1
TGTGCCATCAGTGAGTCGTTACAGGGCCCGGAGACCCAGTACTTC	CAISESLQGPETQYF	once	TRBV10-3	TRBJ2-5	.
TGCAGCGTTGAAGGGGTTCCGGACTCCTACTACGAGCAGTACTTC	CSVEGVPDSYYEQYF	once	TRBV29-1	TRBJ2-7	.
TGCGCCAGCAGCCAAGGGACAGTACTGGGATCACCCCTCCACTTT	CASSQGTVLGSPLHF	.	TRBV4-1	TRBJ1-6	.
TGCGCCAGCAGCCAAACCGGGACAGGGGGCGTCTATGGCTACACCTTC	CASSQTGTGGVYGYTF	.	TRBV4-1	TRBJ1-2	TRBD1
TGTGCCAGCAGCTCATCATCCTTCGGGACAGTTTTTGAAGCTTTCTTT	CASSSSSFGTVFEAFF	.	TRBV7-2	TRBJ1-1	TRBD1
TGTGCCAGCAAAATACAGGGCAATGAAAAACTGTTTTTT	CASKIQGNEKLFF	.	TRBV28	TRBJ1-4	.
TGCGCCAGCAGCTTGTTCTCTAGCGGGGGCTACACAGATACGCAGTATTTT	CASSLFSSGGYTDTQYF	.	TRBV5-1	TRBJ2-3	TRBD2
TGTGCCAGCAGCGTAGCAGGGGGCCTCAGCACAGATACGCAGTATTTT	CASSVAGGLSTDTQYF	.	TRBV9	TRBJ2-3	TRBD1
TGTGCCAGTAGGGACAGGGGGCATGAAAAACTGTTTTTT	CASRDRGHEKLFF	once	TRBV19	TRBJ1-4	TRBD1
TGTGCCAGCAGCTTGGATAGTCTAGCGGGTGTTTTT	CASSLDSLAGVF	.	TRBV7-9	TRBJ2-3	TRBD2
TGTGCCAGCAGCTTAGAAGTAGGGACAGGGGGGAATGAGCAGTTCTTC	CASSLEVGTGGNEQFF	.	TRBV7-3	TRBJ2-1	TRBD1
TGTGCCAGCAGCGTATCAGGGGTCGGCTATTCGTATGGCTACACCTTC	CASSVSGVGYSYGYTF	.	TRBV9	TRBJ1-2	.
TGTGCCAGCAGCTCCCAAGCGGGAGGGACCGACGAGCAGTACTTC	CASSSQAGGTDEQYF	.	TRBV5-4	TRBJ2-7	TRBD2
TGTGCCAGCATCCGGGGGACTTCTAAAGAGACCCAGTACTTC	CASIRGTSKETQYF	.	TRBV28	TRBJ2-5	.
TGCAGTGCTAGGGCCGTCGGGGAGCTGTTTTTT	CSARAVGELFF	.	TRBV20-1	TRBJ2-2	.
TGTGCCAGCAAAATTTGGGGGGACCCAAAGATGGGGGATACGCAGTATTTT	CASKIWGDPKMGDTQYF	.	TRBV7-9	TRBJ2-3	.
TGTGCCAGTGGGACTAGCATCAATGAGCAGTTCTTC	CASGTSINEQFF	.	TRBV30	TRBJ2-1	TRBD2
TGTGCCACCAGCAGAGGACTATCTAGCTCCTACAATGAGCAGTTCTTC	CATSRGLSSSYNEQFF	.	TRBV15	TRBJ2-1	.
TGTGCCTGTTCATTCAAAAACTCCTATAATTCACCCCTCCACTTT	CACSFKNSYNSPLHF	.	TRBV30	TRBJ1-6	.
TGTGCCAGTAGTCTAGCTCCGGACGGGGACACTGAAGCTTTCTTT	CASSLAPDGDTEAFF	.	TRBV19	TRBJ1-1	.
TGTGCCAGCAGTCCTCCAGACAGGAGGGAAAAACTGTTTTTT	CASSPPDRREKLFF	.	TRBV27	TRBJ1-4	.
TGTGCCAGCAGATACAGGGGGCGGGAAGAGACCCAGTACTTC	CASRYRGREETQYF	.	TRBV7-8	TRBJ2-5	TRBD1
TGTGCCAGCAGGCCCCGGGAGGGGAGCGGTGGGCTGTTTTTT	CASRPREGSGGLFF	.	TRBV7-3	TRBJ2-2	TRBD2
TGTGCCAGCAGTCCCAGGGGTCAAGGGAACACTGAAGCTTTCTTT	CASSPRGQGNTEAFF	.	TRBV2	TRBJ1-1	.
TGTGCCAGCAGTTTATCCGGGCGGGGGGTTGGGGATGGCTACACCTTC	CASSLSGRGVGDGYTF	.	TRBV28	TRBJ1-2	.
TGTGCCAGCACACTAAAAGGCACCGGGGAGCTGTTTTTT	CASTLKGTGELFF	.	TRBV7-2	TRBJ2-2	.
TGTGCCAGCAGTGACAGAGCGGCCGGCCTCGTCCTGACTTTC	CASSDRAAGLVLTF	once	TRBV2	TRBJ2-6	.
TGTGCCAGCAGCTTAGGTCAGGGGGATACAGATACGCAGTATTTT	CASSLGQGDTDTQYF	.	TRBV11-2	TRBJ2-3	TRBD1
TGTGCCAGCAGTGAGGCGAAACAGGGGCGTCGGGCCCAAGAGACCCAGTACTTC	CASSEAKQGRRAQETQYF	.	TRBV2	TRBJ2-5	TRBD1
TGTGCCAGCAGTGGAGGCGGGAGCTCCTACGAGCAGTACTTC	CASSGGGSSYEQYF	.	TRBV2	TRBJ2-7	TRBD2
TGTGCCAGCAGCCATGGCCCCCTCCCCGAGACCCAGTACTTC	CASSHGPLPETQYF	.	TRBV4-2	TRBJ2-5	.
TGTGCCAGCAGCAGCGTGCAGCGGGGGGGAACAGATACGCAGTATTTT	CASSSVQRGGTDTQYF	.	TRBV7-2	TRBJ2-3	TRBD2
TGTGCCAGCAGCCTCGGACAGGGGGCCTGGGATCAGCCCCAGCATTTT	CASSLGQGAWDQPQHF	.	TRBV7-9	TRBJ1-5	TRBD1
TGTGCCAGCGGCTTGCATCTCCTACTAGCGGGAGGGCGGTACGAGCAGTACTTC	CASGLHLLLAGGRYEQYF	.	TRBV27	TRBJ2-7	TRBD2
TGTGCCAGCAGCTTGGATTGGCAGGCCCGGGGTGCTGGGGCTTTCTTT	CASSLDWQARGAGAFF	.	TRBV5-5	TRBJ1-1	.
TGTGCCAGCAGTTACCTGGCGGGGAACACCGGGGAGCTGTTTTTT	CASSYLAGNTGELFF	.	TRBV6-5	TRBJ2-2	.
TGCAGCGCCACCGGGACATCTGGAAACACCATATATTTT	CSATGTSGNTIYF	.	TRBV29-1	TRBJ1-3	.
TGTGCCAGCAGCCCCGGAATAGCGAGCTCCTACGAGCAGTACTTC	CASSPGIASSYEQYF	.	TRBV7-2	TRBJ2-7	.
TGTGCCAGCAGCTTAGGGGACAGAAAAAACACCATATATTTT	CASSLGDRKNTIYF	.	TRBV7-9	TRBJ1-3	TRBD1
TGCGCCAGCAGCCGCCGGGACAGGGACACCGGGGAGCTGTTTTTT	CASSRRDRDTGELFF	.	TRBV5-1	TRBJ2-2	TRBD1
TGTGCCAGCAGCTTCGAGTTGGGGGGAGGTACTGAAGCTTTCTTT	CASSFELGGGTEAFF	.	TRBV7-2	TRBJ1-1	.
TGCGCCAGCAGCCAAGCCTCCGGGACAGGGATTGGACACGAGCAGTACTTC	CASSQASGTGIGHEQYF	.	TRBV4-1	TRBJ2-7	TRBD1
TGTGCCATCTCCGCGACAGGCTACAATGAGCAGTTCTTC	CAISATGYNEQFF	.	TRBV28	TRBJ2-1	.
TGTGCCAGCTCACCGGGCAGGCAAGAGACCCAGTACTTC	CASSPGRQETQYF	.	TRBV18	TRBJ2-5	.
TGTGCCAGCAGAGGAGACAATCAGCCCCAGCATTTT	CASRGDNQPQHF	.	TRBV21-1	TRBJ1-5	.
TGTGCCAGCAGTCTCCGGACTAGCGGGAGTCTGGATGAGCAGTTCTTC	CASSLRTSGSLDEQFF	.	TRBV27	TRBJ2-1	TRBD2
TGTGCCAGTAGCAAAGAGCGGGGGGGCGTCTCCTACGAGCAGTACTTC	CASSKERGGVSYEQYF	.	TRBV19	TRBJ2-7	TRBD2